The 4 T cell receptor beta chains given below trace back to one sample, sequenced in a study of patients and donors after allogeneic stem cell transplantation. MiXCR, applied by TCRdb to the RT-PCR reads, yields one record per CDR3 protein. This sample has a few hundred thousand distinct CDR3 sequences; roughly an eighth occur once, and the top ten carry around a tenth. Sequencing input: blood, either unsorted or a sorted T cell fraction (not recorded which). Receptor source: a human donor who was either an allogeneic HSCT recipient or a stem cell or donor lymphocyte infusion donor (not recorded which). It is not recorded whose cells these are; they may come from a transplant donor.

The chain has TRBV3-1 and TRBJ2-7, with D tentatively TRBD2 (5 bases). Germline V gene data show CDR1 as LGHDT and CDR2 as YNNKEL (reference sequence). The ends were cut back, 5 bases at V and 2 bases at J, with 16 bases in the middle. CDR3 size: 15 residues. The CDR3 protein is CASSAPGIPPYEQYF. Here the CDR3 DNA reads TGTGCCAGCAGCGCGCCGGGAATACCGCCCTACGAGCAGTACTTC.

This clonotype was observed a handful of times. The chain recombines TRBV2 with TRBJ2-7; D is ambiguous. Germline loops: CDR1 SNHLY, CDR2 FYNNEI. Deletions cut 7 bases from V and 4 bases from J, with 14 bases between. The CDR3 runs to 13 residues. For the CDR3, the DNA is TGTGCCAGCACGAAAGGCCCCGGGTACGAGCAGTACTTC. Encoded protein: CASTKGPGYEQYF.

This chain connects TRBV5-1 to TRBJ1-1; D is possibly TRBD1 (6 bases). Per germline, CDR1 SGHRS and CDR2 YFSETQ. This CDR3 is built from 14 residues. V was cut by 9 bases and J by 2 bases, with 17 bases left in between. For the CDR3, the DNA is TGCGCCACCGCCAAACAAGGGGGTAACACTGAAGCTTTCTTT. It is translated as CATAKQGGNTEAFF.

The chain recombines TRBV6-4 with TRBJ2-1; D is perhaps TRBD1 or TRBD2 (5 bases each). From germline, CDR1 is MRHNA and CDR2 SNTAGT. The CDR3 is 13 residues long. Trimming pared 3 bases from V and 6 bases from J, leaving 9 bases between. CDR3 nucleotide sequence: TGTGCCAGCAGTGAAGGGACCACCAATGAGCAGTTCTTC. It yields the protein CASSEGTTNEQFF.